The subject of this entry is one T cell receptor (beta chain). Its specificity is unknown. All the people who gave samples were healthy bone marrow donors. CDR3 length equals 16 residues. The germline V gene encodes CDR1 SGDLS and CDR2 YYNGEE. Trimming took off 4 bases at V and 3 bases at J, with 19 bases between the two ends. This specimen comes from a study of cytomegalovirus exposure and HLA in healthy donors. 13 Jbeta primers and 60 Vbeta primers were used for the PCR. This table comes from immunoSEQ multiplex PCR, and its TCRdb copy is limited to in-frame clones, with some not included. The sample yields 200,000 to 300,000 clones, about 81% seen once. Study-level findings and limits: Per a prior analysis, the majority of TCR beta V segments were productive roughly 87% or roughly 30% of the time. The authors enumerated 164 TCR beta chains as linked to cytomegalovirus.

The chain combines TRBV9 with TRBJ1-2; a weak D match, TRBD1 (5 bases). The sequencing sample was made of PBMCs. This TCR was sampled from a woman in her fifties or sixties in good health and CMV-seropositive. The CDR3 spells CASSIGSGQQYYGYTF. CDR3 bases: TGTGCCAGCAGCATAGGTTCAGGACAACAATACTATGGCTACACCTTC.